This TCR beta chain was identified during a study of cytomegalovirus exposure and HLA in healthy donors. The germline V gene encodes CDR1 MNHEY and CDR2 SMNVEV (reference sequence). The CDR3 sequence is 14 residues long. V dropped 9 bases and J dropped 0; count of bases not matched to a gene: 4. All donors participated as healthy donors of bone marrow. The primer mix had 60 Vbeta and 13 Jbeta primers. TCRdb keeps only in-frame clones here, not all; method: immunoSEQ multiplex PCR. The sample includes more than 55,000 clones, roughly 80% of them seen just once. A note on this clone: The antigen remains unidentified.

Broader study findings: Common viral pathogens (according to a later analysis) appeared linked to several of the most significant clusters. A later analysis found that most CMV-associated TCR beta chains appeared HLA-restricted. CMV serostatus was the sole immune exposure information available.

The chain uses TRBV27 and TRBJ2-3, with 9 bases fitting TRBD2. This receptor was obtained from a woman in her forties in good health and CMV-seronegative. The specimen sequenced was PBMCs. In DNA form, the CDR3 reads TGTGCCAGTGCTAGCGGGATTAGCACAGATACGCAGTATTTT. It translates to CASASGISTDTQYF.